This T cell receptor (beta chain) was identified during a study of T cell responses to AZD1222 COVID-19 vaccine. General study points: A mostly white British donor set with more females was recruited, and clonal diversity was possibly underestimated. Baseline testing showed seropositivity in only six or seven AZD1222 recipients.

V shed 1 base and J shed 1 base, with 8 bases lying between them. Germline V CDR1 and CDR2: SGHAT, FQNNGV. The CDR3 length is 15 residues. About this clone: What it binds is not known.

Profiled with immunoSEQ multiplex PCR; TCRdb holds only in-frame clones, not every one. The sample lists 150,000 to 200,000 clones; roughly 92% were seen once. The chain carries TRBV11-2 and TRBJ1-3, with TRBD1 as a possible D gene (6 bases). The receptor was isolated from an adult in good health. The specimen comprised peripheral blood, sampled on day 0 of AZD1222 vaccination. In DNA, the CDR3 is TGTGCCAGCAGCTTAGCGGGGGCTTCTGGAAACACCATATATTTT. Translating gives CASSLAGASGNTIYF.